The 24 T cell receptor beta chains below were found in one sample sequenced in a study of siplizumab effects on memory and regulatory T cells. Assay used: immunoSEQ multiplex PCR; TCRdb lists only in-frame clones, some missing. This table holds some 100,000 clones, around 90% found once. Sequenced material: CD4+ T cells sorted from blood. The receptors stem from a human donor in good health. Some clones in this sample may be carry-over from other donors' samples.

CDR3 coding DNA: TGTGCCAGCAGCGTCCGGACATCGAACACCGGGGAGCTGTTTTTT. It translates to CASSVRTSNTGELFF. This chain joins TRBV9 and TRBJ2-2, with a possible D match to TRBD1 (5 bases). V was pared by 2 bases and J by 0 bases, with 8 bases between. Germline loops: CDR1 SGDLS, CDR2 YYNGEE. This CDR3 has 15 residues.

The rearrangement joins TRBV6-1 to TRBJ1-1; the D gene is possibly TRBD1 (6 bases). CDR3 length: 12 residues. Trimming removed 6 bases from V and 4 bases from J, with 9 bases in between. Looked up from germline, CDR1 is MNHNS and CDR2 is SASEGT. The CDR3 here is CASRRGTTEAFF. Here the CDR3 DNA reads TGTGCCAGCAGAAGGGGGACCACTGAAGCTTTCTTT.

CDR3 DNA sequence: TGCGCCAGCAGCTCGACGAGAGATGGCTACACCTTC. Protein sequence: CASSSTRDGYTF. The chain carries TRBV5-1 and TRBJ1-2; D remains unclear. V lost 3 bases and J lost 6, with 9 bases in between. The length of the CDR3 is 12 residues. The germline CDR1 and CDR2 sequences are SGHRS and YFSETQ.

The chain is built from TRBV6-6 and TRBJ2-7, with D hard to call. CDR1 and CDR2 from the germline V gene are MNHNY and SVGAGI (reference sequence). The CDR3 has 14 residues. Trimming removed 6 bases at V and 4 bases at J, with 16 bases between. CDR3 DNA: TGTGCCAGCAGCAGAGACACTGGCACATACGAGCAGTACTTC. Amino acid sequence: CASSRDTGTYEQYF.

This clone was seen a handful of times. The chain is built from TRBV4-1 and TRBJ1-1; perhaps TRBD1 as D (6 bases). This CDR3 is 15 amino acids long. Germline CDR1 is MGHRA and CDR2 is YSYEKL. V was shortened by 0 bases and J by 1 base, with 9 bases between the two germline ends. The CDR3 coding sequence is TGCGCCAGCAGCCAAGACACGACAGGGAACACTGAAGCTTTCTTT. Protein product: CASSQDTTGNTEAFF.

This chain links TRBV9 with TRBJ2-3; D may be TRBD1 or TRBD2 (6 bases each). Germline V gene sequence: CDR1 SGDLS, CDR2 YYNGEE. Trimming cost V 7 bases and J 2 bases, with 20 bases left between them. The CDR3 is made up of 16 amino acids. The CDR3 DNA is TGTGCCAGCGGTCCTTCGGGGGCGGCTTTCACAGATACGCAGTATTTT. Translating it yields CASGPSGAAFTDTQYF.

J is TRBJ2-2 and V is TRBV11-3, with 9 bases matching TRBD2. The CDR3 covers 15 residues. The V gene's germline CDR1 is SGHNT and CDR2 YENEEA. V lost 0 bases, J lost 8 bases, and 4 bases stayed unmatched. The CDR3: CASSLEGLAGGELFF. In nucleotides, the CDR3 is TGTGCCAGCAGCTTAGAGGGACTAGCTGGTGGGGAGCTGTTTTTT.

V gene TRBV6-1 combines with J gene TRBJ2-1; D call uncertain. Deletions cut 8 bases from V and 8 bases from J, with 16 bases between. This CDR3 is built from 13 residues. Germline CDR1 is MNHNS and CDR2 is SASEGT. The CDR3: CASEPLGRYEQFF. In DNA form, the CDR3 reads TGTGCCAGCGAACCATTAGGTCGCTATGAGCAGTTCTTC.

A remark on this clone: This same CDR3 is encoded by further DNA sequences in the sample. The V call is TRBV7-2, the J call TRBJ2-7; a weak D match, TRBD2 (5 bases). The CDR3 totals 14 residues. The V gene lost 3 bases and the J gene lost 3 bases, with 12 bases spanning the gap. Germline V gene data show CDR1 as SGHTA and CDR2 as FQGNSA. The CDR3: CASSLRLAGYEQYF. The CDR3 coding sequence is TGTGCCAGCAGCTTGCGGCTAGCCGGCTACGAGCAGTACTTC.

The CDR3, as DNA: TGTGCCAGCAGCGTAGCTTTTGGCTCCTACAATGAGCAGTTCTTC. Amino acids: CASSVAFGSYNEQFF. V and J are TRBV9 and TRBJ2-1; no clear D. V gave up 0 bases and J gave up 0 bases, with 7 bases separating them. Germline CDR1 is SGDLS and CDR2 is YYNGEE. CDR3 length: 15 amino acids.

V usage is TRBV5-3 and J usage is TRBJ2-5; 8 bases line up with TRBD2. Being an ORF, TRBV5-3 has a function that is uncertain. Trimming at V came to 6 bases and at J to 4 bases, leaving 8 bases not matched to a gene. The CDR3 has 14 residues. The CDR3 loop is CARMAGRAGETQYF. DNA of the CDR3: TGTGCCAGAATGGCCGGGAGGGCCGGAGAGACCCAGTACTTC.

CDR3 amino acids: CASSLGPTGPYWENIQYF. The CDR3 nucleotides are TGTGCCAGCAGCTTGGGCCCAACAGGCCCCTACTGGGAAAACATTCAGTACTTC. The rearrangement uses TRBV12-1 and TRBJ2-4; the table calls TRBD1, which could not be checked here. TRBV12-1 is a pseudogene segment. The CDR3 totals 18 residues.

V usage is TRBV14 and J usage is TRBJ1-1; perhaps TRBD1 as D (6 bases). The CDR3 loop spans 13 amino acids. CDR1 is SGHDN, CDR2 FVKESK, per germline. V lost 4 bases, J lost 5 bases, and 11 bases lay in between. CDR3 residues: CASSRKQGTEAFF. The CDR3 coding sequence is TGTGCCAGCAGCCGCAAACAGGGAACTGAAGCTTTCTTT.

This chain links TRBV6-5 with TRBJ1-1, with D unclear. The V end lost 3 bases, the J end lost 3 bases, and 8 bases lay between the germline ends. CDR1 is MNHEY, CDR2 SVGAGI, per germline. CDR3 length: 13 amino acids. CDR3 sequence (DNA): TGTGCCAGCAGTTATATGGAGGACACTGAAGCTTTCTTT. Protein: CASSYMEDTEAFF.

CDR3 sequence: CASSFLLPRTGNTGELFF. The DNA for the CDR3 is TGTGCCAGCAGTTTCTTACTCCCCCGGACAGGGAACACCGGGGAGCTGTTTTTT. J is TRBJ2-2 and V is TRBV27; 7 bases are a match to TRBD1. CDR3 length: 18 amino acids. The J segment lost 1 base and the V segment lost 3 bases, leaving 11 bases of the junction unmatched. Germline lookup yields CDR1 MNHEY and CDR2 SMNVEV (reference sequence).

The chain combines TRBV7-8 with TRBJ1-3; D gene ambiguous. V dropped 4 bases and J dropped 2 bases, with 6 bases sitting between them. The CDR3 is 13 amino acids. Germline loops: CDR1 SGHVS, CDR2 FQNEAQ. The CDR3 nucleotides read TGTGCCAGCAGCTCCCAGGCTGGAAACACCATATATTTT. This encodes CASSSQAGNTIYF.

The rearrangement joins TRBV28 to TRBJ2-7; D ambiguous. V dropped 3 bases and J dropped 0 bases, with 9 bases sitting between them. The length of the CDR3 is 14 residues. CDR1 is MDHEN, CDR2 SYDVKM, per germline. CDR3 in amino acids: CASSFMKASYEQYF. DNA of the CDR3: TGTGCCAGCAGTTTTATGAAGGCCTCCTACGAGCAGTACTTC.

V usage is TRBV7-8 and J usage is TRBJ1-5; 8 nucleotides match TRBD1. This CDR3 has 15 amino acids. Germline V gene sequence: CDR1 SGHVS, CDR2 FQNEAQ. Trimming cost V 5 bases and J 4 bases; bases outside gene matches: 7. CDR3 nucleotides: TGTGCCAGCAGCGCGGTGACAGGGGTGAATCAGCCCCAGCATTTT. Residues: CASSAVTGVNQPQHF.

The chain has TRBV28 and TRBJ1-6, with D unclear. V lost 2 bases and J 8 bases, leaving 13 bases between the germline ends. Germline CDR1 and CDR2: MDHEN and SYDVKM. CDR3 length equals 15 residues. CDR3 nucleotides: TGTGCCAGCAGTTTAGGAACGGTCCGGCATTCACCCCTCCACTTT. The encoded protein is CASSLGTVRHSPLHF.

The count of this clone is one. The chain combines TRBV18 with TRBJ2-5, with 12 bases matching TRBD1. Germline V CDR1 and CDR2: KGHSH, LQKENI. The CDR3 has 16 amino acids. Trimming took 4 bases from V and 4 from J; bases not matched to a gene: 7. CDR3 nucleotides: TGTGCCAGCTCACGTTCGGGACAGGGGGCAAGAGAGACCCAGTACTTC. Protein sequence: CASSRSGQGARETQYF.

Points on this clone: The junction departs from germline at one end; a sequencing error may be responsible. Other DNA sequences from this sample encode an identical CDR3 as well. This sequence joins TRBV7-6 and TRBJ2-7, with 7 positions matching TRBD2. This CDR3 region has 14 residues. Germline CDR1 SGHVS, CDR2 FNYEAQ. The CDR3 loop is CASSLGGSGGEQYF. The DNA for the CDR3 is TGTGCCAGTAGCTTAGGAGGGTCGGGGGGCGAGCAGTACTTC.

This chain links TRBV5-1 with TRBJ1-1, with D possibly being TRBD1 (6 bases). CDR3 length: 12 residues. Germline loops: CDR1 SGHRS, CDR2 YFSETQ. Trimming stripped 4 bases from V and 5 bases from J, with 9 bases between. The DNA of the CDR3 is TGCGCCAGCAGCCAGAGGGGGACTGAAGCTTTCTTT. It yields the protein CASSQRGTEAFF.

This rearrangement joins TRBV5-4 to TRBJ2-3; 10 positions agree with TRBD2. The CDR3 spans 16 residues. The trim removed 0 bases at V and 1 base at J, leaving 2 bases unmatched. Germline loops: CDR1 SGHNT, CDR2 YYREEE (reference sequence). This CDR3 reads CASSLALAGGTDTQYF. The CDR3 region has the DNA TGTGCCAGCAGCTTGGCTCTAGCGGGAGGCACAGATACGCAGTATTTT.

V usage is TRBV13 and J usage is TRBJ1-6; D is ambiguous. Germline assignment: CDR1 PRHDT and CDR2 FYEKMQ (reference sequence). V shed 4 bases and J shed 8 bases, with 12 bases lying between them. The CDR3 spans 14 residues. The CDR3 sequence: CASSSRSMYSPLHF. CDR3 DNA: TGTGCCAGCAGCTCCCGATCAATGTATTCACCCCTCCACTTT. Full variable domain (remainder filled in from reference TRBV13 and TRBJ1-6): AAGVIQSPRHLIKEKRETATLKCYPIPRHDTVYWYQQGPGQDPQFLISFYEKMQSDKGSIPDRFSAQQFSDYHSELNMSSLELGDSALYFCASSSRSMYSPLHFGNGTRLTVT.